The 21 T cell receptor beta chains below come from one sample, sequenced in a study of identical twins. One entry per CDR3 protein results from TCRdb running MiXCR on the 5' RACE reads. The sample lists around 570,000 distinct CDR3 sequences, 9% to 10% occurring once. The same sample was also used in a study of yellow fever vaccine responses in identical twins.

The sequenced sample consisted of PBMCs. These receptor sequences come from a woman aged 18 to 35 in good health.

This clonotype was observed at least ten times. This rearrangement joins TRBV10-3 to TRBJ2-7; a possible D gene is TRBD1 (6 bases). CDR1 and CDR2 from the germline V gene are ENHRY and SYGVKD. CDR3 length: 16 residues. Trimming left V 4 bases short and J 0 bases short, with 16 bases between. The CDR3 here is CAISGGLDRSSYEQYF. The CDR3 bases are TGTGCCATCAGTGGGGGGTTAGACAGGAGCTCCTACGAGCAGTACTTC.

This clonotype appeared a few times. This chain joins TRBV15 and TRBJ2-6; 8 bases are a match to TRBD1. Germline V gene lookup returns CDR1 LNHNV and CDR2 YYDKDF (reference sequence). This CDR3 has 18 residues. Trimming took 4 bases from V and 0 from J; bases not matched to a gene: 8. CDR3 sequence: CATSTGGSSLSGANVLTF. As DNA, the CDR3 is TGTGCCACCAGCACAGGGGGCTCAAGCCTCTCTGGGGCCAACGTCCTGACTTTC.

The chain carries TRBV12-5 and TRBJ2-1; TRBD1 aligns across 7 bases. Trimming at V came to 1 base and at J to 7 bases, leaving 34 bases not matched to a gene. Germline values: CDR1 LGHNT, CDR2 FRNRAP. The CDR3 loop spans 24 amino acids. CDR3 in amino acids: CASGLDLSWAPTVPTGSFRNEQFF. The CDR3 nucleotides are TGTGCTAGTGGTTTGGACCTCTCGTGGGCCCCAACGGTCCCGACAGGGAGTTTTAGAAATGAGCAGTTCTTC. The variable domain in full, with the rest retrieved from reference TRBV12-5 and TRBJ2-1, is DARVTQTPRHKVTEMGQEVTMRCQPILGHNTVFWYRQTMMQGLELLAYFRNRAPLDDSGMPKDRFSAEMPDATLATLKIQPSEPRDSAVYFCASGLDLSWAPTVPTGSFRNEQFFGPGTRLTVL.

The table lists this clonotype with many counts. The rearrangement links TRBV12-3 or TRBV12-4 to TRBJ1-5, with TRBD1 identical over 9 bases. The CDR3 length is 15 residues. The junction had 6 bases not matched to a gene; V was cut back by 4 bases and J by 5 bases. The CDR3 region has the DNA TGTGCCAGCAGTTCTCCGGGACAGGGCGATCAGCCCCAGCATTTT. Its protein is CASSSPGQGDQPQHF.

This clonotype was observed many times. The CDR3, as DNA: TGTGCCAGCAGTGCAGACAGGGGGACTTACGAGCAGTACTTC. This translates into CASSADRGTYEQYF. This chain links TRBV2 with TRBJ2-7; 9 bases align to TRBD1. V shed 4 bases and J 4 bases; nucleotides not matched to a gene: 5. Germline values: CDR1 SNHLY, CDR2 FYNNEI. This CDR3 has 14 residues.

The rearrangement uses TRBV2 and TRBJ2-2; 7 nucleotides align to TRBD1. From germline, CDR1 is SNHLY and CDR2 FYNNEI. This CDR3 spans 15 amino acids. Unmatched junction bases numbered 9, after V lost 4 bases and J lost 7 bases. CDR3 sequence (DNA): TGTGCCAGCAGTGTGGTCAGGGGGAAAGTCGGGGAGCTGTTTTTT. It is translated as CASSVVRGKVGELFF.

This clonotype was seen a few times. V usage is TRBV12-3 or TRBV12-4 and J usage is TRBJ2-7; D gene ambiguous. V lost 10 bases, J lost 2 bases, and 12 bases lay in between. This CDR3 region has 12 residues. The CDR3 here is CATGSSTYEQYF. CDR3 DNA sequence: TGTGCCACCGGCTCTAGTACCTACGAGCAGTACTTC.

The chain uses TRBV4-3 and TRBJ2-7; D gene ambiguous. There are 13 residues in the CDR3. Trimming took off 3 bases at V and 1 base at J, with 7 bases between the two ends. CDR1 LGHNA and CDR2 YSLEER come from the germline V gene. Here the CDR3 reads CASSQGKSYEQYF. The CDR3 DNA is TGCGCCAGCAGCCAGGGGAAGTCCTACGAGCAGTACTTC.

The gene calls are TRBV29-1 and TRBJ1-1, with 7 bases matching TRBD1. The ends lost 8 bases at V and 1 base at J; junction bases unmatched: 10. The germline CDR1 and CDR2 sequences are SQVTM and ANQGSEA. There are 14 residues in the CDR3. The CDR3 DNA sequence: TGCAGCAGCTATCCGTCAGGGGGGAACACTGAAGCTTTCTTT. Protein sequence: CSSYPSGGNTEAFF.

The chain is built from TRBV29-1 and TRBJ2-5, with D unclear. V was trimmed by 5 bases and J by 4 bases, leaving 14 bases between them. This CDR3 comprises 13 residues. The germline CDR1 and CDR2 sequences are SQVTM and ANQGSEA. Here the CDR3 reads CSVSWAVGETQYF. The CDR3 DNA reads as TGCAGCGTTTCTTGGGCGGTCGGAGAGACCCAGTACTTC. The full variable domain, its missing parts supplied by reference TRBV29-1 and TRBJ2-5, is SAVISQKPSRDICQRGTSLTIQCQVDSQVTMMFWYRQQPGQSLTLIATANQGSEATYESGFVIDKFPISRPNLTFSTLTVSNMSPEDSSIYLCSVSWAVGETQYFGPGTRLLVL.

In this sample, this clonotype turned up many times. CDR3 residues: CASSRRGWTEAFF. The CDR3 nucleotides read TGTGCCAGCAGTCGACGGGGGTGGACTGAAGCTTTCTTT. The chain has TRBV28 and TRBJ1-1, with D perhaps matching TRBD1 (5 bases). The CDR3 is 13 residues long. The germline CDR1 and CDR2 sequences are MDHEN and SYDVKM. Trimming pared 5 bases from V and 5 bases from J, leaving 12 bases between.

This clonotype was detected only a few times. This sequence joins TRBV27 and TRBJ2-1; possibly TRBD2 for D (6 bases). In germline, CDR1 is MNHEY, CDR2 SMNVEV (reference sequence). Between the trimmed V and J ends, which lost 4 bases and 9 bases, there was a span of 25 bases. The CDR3 totals 17 residues. CDR3 nucleotide sequence: TGTGCCAGCAGTTCCCCCGCTTTAACGGGAGCTAAGAGTGAGCAGTTCTTC. It is translated as CASSSPALTGAKSEQFF.

The rearrangement links TRBV5-1 to TRBJ2-3, with D possibly TRBD2 on 7 matching bases. V was trimmed by 4 bases and J by 4 bases, leaving 25 bases between them. CDR1 SGHRS and CDR2 YFSETQ come from the germline V gene. The CDR3 loop spans 18 amino acids. The CDR3 loop is CASSGGLRLAGVADTQYF. CDR3 bases: TGCGCCAGCAGCGGGGGCCTACGACTGGCGGGAGTCGCAGATACGCAGTATTTT.

This clonotype was counted at least ten times. The J gene is TRBJ2-3, the V gene TRBV6-5; no clear D. The germline V gene encodes CDR1 MNHEY and CDR2 SVGAGI. V was trimmed by 2 bases and J by 0 bases, leaving 3 bases between them. The CDR3 loop spans 13 amino acids. The CDR3 sequence: CASSYVSTDTQYF. Here the CDR3 DNA reads TGTGCCAGCAGTTACGTCAGCACAGATACGCAGTATTTT.

This clonotype was counted a few times. J is TRBJ2-5 and V is TRBV3-1, with D possibly being TRBD2 (5 bases). Trimming left V 5 bases short and J 5 bases short, with 21 bases between. This CDR3 is 16 amino acids long. CDR1 and CDR2 from the germline V gene are LGHDT and YNNKEL (reference sequence). CDR3 sequence (DNA): TGTGCCAGCAGCGACGGGTCGAGACCCGGCGGGGAGACCCAGTACTTC. Protein sequence: CASSDGSRPGGETQYF.

The chain couples TRBV27 to TRBJ2-7; D is undetermined. Germline CDR1 MNHEY, CDR2 SMNVEV (reference sequence). Trimming removed 5 bases at V and 6 bases at J, with 11 bases between. The length of the CDR3 is 12 residues. CDR3 DNA: TGTGCCAGCAGTCAGACACGGCGCGAGCAGTACTTC. Translating it yields CASSQTRREQYF.

This chain links TRBV7-6 with TRBJ2-3; D perhaps matches TRBD2 (6 bases). The V gene lost 1 base and the J gene lost 4 bases, with 9 bases spanning the gap. The CDR3 is made up of 14 amino acids. CDR1 SGHVS and CDR2 FNYEAQ come from the germline V gene. The CDR3 loop reads CASSLDREADTQYF. Here the CDR3 DNA reads TGTGCCAGCAGCTTAGATAGGGAGGCAGATACGCAGTATTTT.

The J gene is TRBJ2-7, the V gene TRBV6-1, with D uncertain. The length of the CDR3 is 13 residues. Germline V gene data show CDR1 as MNHNS and CDR2 as SASEGT. V was trimmed by 6 bases and J by 3 bases, leaving 12 bases between them. The CDR3 spells CASSLLVDYEQYF. In DNA, the CDR3 is TGTGCCAGCAGCCTCCTAGTTGACTACGAGCAGTACTTC.

This clonotype was detected ten times or more. CDR3 nucleotides: TGTGCCAGCAGCCCCGACCAGAACTATGGCTACACCTTC. It encodes CASSPDQNYGYTF. This rearrangement joins TRBV11-1 to TRBJ1-2; no clear D. The CDR3 extends over 13 amino acids. From germline, CDR1 is SGHAT and CDR2 FQDESV (reference sequence). The V gene lost 5 bases and the J gene lost 2 bases, with 9 bases spanning the gap.

This clonotype was seen ten or more times. This chain connects TRBV12-3 or TRBV12-4 to TRBJ2-5, with D perhaps TRBD2 (6 bases). The CDR3 loop spans 14 amino acids. The V gene lost 3 bases and the J gene lost 4 bases, with 12 bases spanning the gap. CDR3 nucleotides: TGTGCCAGCAGTTTTTGGGGGGTAGGAGAGACCCAGTACTTC. As protein: CASSFWGVGETQYF.

This clonotype was observed a few times. This chain links TRBV27 with TRBJ2-7; D call uncertain. With 0 bases removed from V and 0 bases from J, the gap between germline ends came to 9 bases. The CDR3 is 15 residues long. Germline V gene data show CDR1 as MNHEY and CDR2 as SMNVEV (reference sequence). The CDR3, as DNA: TGTGCCAGCAGTTTATCGCAGGACCTCTCCTACGAGCAGTACTTC. Protein: CASSLSQDLSYEQYF.